These 26 T cell receptor beta chains share one sample of origin, sequenced in a study of CD8 T cells in ankylosing spondylitis. TCRdb passed the 5' RACE reads through MiXCR, listing each CDR3 protein once. The table includes some 250,000 distinct CDR3 sequences, under 30% detected once. Sequencing was performed on blood, either unsorted or a sorted T cell fraction (not recorded which). The receptors were gathered from a male donor with ankylosing spondylitis or in good health (not recorded which).

The table lists this clonotype with many counts. The chain recombines TRBV7-2 with TRBJ2-1; D remains unclear. The CDR3 is made up of 15 amino acids. The V end was cut by 1 base, the J end by 2 bases, with 9 bases between. The germline gives CDR1 SGHTA, CDR2 FQGNSA. CDR3 sequence: CASSLVAEPYNEQFF. CDR3 DNA sequence: TGTGCCAGCAGCTTAGTTGCGGAACCCTACAATGAGCAGTTCTTC.

This chain links TRBV7-2 with TRBJ1-6; the match to TRBD1 covers 9 bases. The V gene's germline CDR1 is SGHTA and CDR2 FQGNSA. The junction had 5 bases not matched to a gene; V was cut back by 3 bases and J by 8 bases. This CDR3 comprises 15 residues. The CDR3 nucleotides are TGTGCCAGCAGCTTCCGGGACAGGGTTGATTCACCCCTCCACTTT. Amino acid sequence: CASSFRDRVDSPLHF.

The chain carries TRBV20-1 and TRBJ2-5; the D gene is possibly TRBD1 (6 bases). V lost 0 bases to trimming and J lost 7 bases, with 12 bases between them. The CDR3 sequence is 13 residues long. Germline lookup yields CDR1 DFQATT and CDR2 SNEGSKA (reference sequence). Written as DNA, the CDR3 is TGCAGTGCTAGAGATTCAGGGGCCTGGACCCAGTACTTC. Translating it yields CSARDSGAWTQYF.

This sequence joins TRBV30 and TRBJ2-7; D might be TRBD2 (5 bases). The CDR3 is 15 amino acids. Trimming pared 3 bases from V and 5 bases from J, leaving 20 bases between. CDR1 GTSNPN and CDR2 SVGIG come from the germline V gene (reference sequence). CDR3: CAWSLFGRSGNEQYF. In nucleotides, the CDR3 is TGTGCCTGGAGCCTCTTTGGGCGGTCGGGAAACGAGCAGTACTTC. Supplemented by reference TRBV30 and TRBJ2-7, the full variable domain reads SQTIHQWPATLVQPVGSPLSLECTVEGTSNPNLYWYRQAAGRGLQLLFYSVGIGQISSEVPQNLSASRPQDRQFILSSKKLLLSDSGFYLCAWSLFGRSGNEQYFGPGTRLTVT.

This clonotype was seen repeatedly, ten times or more. The gene calls are TRBV12-3 or TRBV12-4 and TRBJ2-7, with 13 bases that match TRBD2. V shed 5 bases, J shed 7 bases, and the junction held 8 bases outside the gene matches. The CDR3 length is 15 residues. DNA of the CDR3: TGTGCCAGCAGTCGGGGACTAGCGGGGAGCGGGGAGCAGTACTTC. It yields the protein CASSRGLAGSGEQYF.

At least ten counts were recorded for this clonotype. The chain recombines TRBV5-1 with TRBJ1-4; 9 positions agree with TRBD1. V was clipped by 4 bases and J by 8 bases; unmatched bases: 6. The CDR3 length is 14 residues. Germline loops: CDR1 SGHRS, CDR2 YFSETQ. The CDR3 spells CASSHGTGREKLFF. The CDR3, as DNA: TGCGCCAGCAGCCACGGGACAGGGAGAGAAAAACTGTTTTTT.

This clonotype was observed many times. The V gene is TRBV7-9, the J gene TRBJ2-1, with TRBD2 matching 7 bases. CDR1 SEHNR and CDR2 FQNEAQ come from the germline V gene (reference sequence). This CDR3 comprises 14 residues. Trimming at V came to 5 bases and at J to 3 bases, leaving 4 bases not matched to a gene. The CDR3 coding sequence is TGTGCCAGCAGCACCTCTAGCGGCTACAATGAGCAGTTCTTC. It codes for CASSTSSGYNEQFF.

V gene TRBV18 combines with J gene TRBJ2-1, with D perhaps matching TRBD1 (5 bases). Germline loops: CDR1 KGHSH, CDR2 LQKENI. This CDR3 comprises 14 residues. V lost 0 bases, J lost 8 bases, and 11 bases lay in between. This chain's CDR3 is CASSPPAGNDEQFF. The CDR3 bases are TGTGCCAGCTCACCACCGGCAGGGAACGATGAGCAGTTCTTC.

V is TRBV20-1 and J is TRBJ2-5; TRBD1 agrees at 8 bases. This CDR3 is 18 amino acids long. V lost 0 bases and J lost 5; bases outside the gene matches: 17. Germline CDR1 DFQATT, CDR2 SNEGSKA (reference sequence). CDR3: CSARDRPGQATWGETQYF. In DNA form, the CDR3 reads TGCAGTGCTAGAGATCGGCCGGGACAGGCCACTTGGGGGGAGACCCAGTACTTC.

This clonotype was seen only a few times. The chain carries TRBV2 and TRBJ2-5, with 10 bases fitting TRBD2. The CDR3 totals 14 residues. With V trimmed by 8 bases and J by 5 bases, 8 bases remained unmatched. The V gene's germline CDR1 is SNHLY and CDR2 FYNNEI. Here the CDR3 reads CASRSGGAEETQYF. CDR3 in DNA: TGTGCCAGCCGAAGCGGGGGGGCGGAGGAGACCCAGTACTTC.

This sequence joins TRBV7-2 and TRBJ2-1; no clear D gene. The CDR3 runs to 15 residues. V lost 4 bases and J lost 4, with 14 bases in between. CDR1 is SGHTA and CDR2 is FQGNSA in the germline V gene. CDR3 sequence: CASSWTPSPYNEQFF. In DNA form, the CDR3 reads TGTGCCAGCAGCTGGACCCCCAGCCCATACAATGAGCAGTTCTTC.

This chain uses TRBV11-2 with TRBJ2-7, with D perhaps matching TRBD1 (6 bases). Germline V gene lookup returns CDR1 SGHAT and CDR2 FQNNGV. The V and J ends lost 5 bases and 4 bases respectively, with 9 bases between them. This CDR3 spans 12 amino acids. This CDR3 is CASSARGYEQYF. Here the CDR3 DNA reads TGTGCCAGCAGCGCAAGGGGGTACGAGCAGTACTTC. The full variable domain, completed using reference TRBV11-2 and TRBJ2-7, is EAGVAQSPRYKIIEKRQSVAFWCNPISGHATLYWYQQILGQGPKLLIQFQNNGVVDDSQLPKDRFSAERLKGVDSTLKIQPAKLEDSAVYLCASSARGYEQYFGPGTRLTVT.

This clonotype showed up many times. Compared with germline, one end of the junction differs, possibly owing to a read error. The V gene is TRBV12-3 or TRBV12-4, the J gene TRBJ2-3; D remains ambiguous. This CDR3 spans 13 amino acids. CDR3 in DNA: TGCGCCAGCAGCCTCGGCTCCACAGATACGCAGTATTTT. Translation: CASSLGSTDTQYF.

In its sample, this clonotype was seen many times. The DNA for the CDR3 is TGTGCCATCAGCAATCCGGGACAGGGGAATGAAAAACTGTTTTTT. Its protein product is CAISNPGQGNEKLFF. The chain joins TRBV10-3 to TRBJ1-4; 10 bases fit TRBD1. J gave up 5 bases and V 6 bases, and 6 bases lay outside the gene matches. The CDR3 runs to 15 residues. Per the germline V gene, CDR1 is ENHRY and CDR2 is SYGVKD.

This clonotype came up many times. This chain joins TRBV20-1 and TRBJ2-3; TRBD2 aligns across 8 bases. Looked up from germline, CDR1 is DFQATT and CDR2 is SNEGSKA (reference sequence). J was trimmed by 5 bases and V by 5 bases; bases with no gene match: 6. The CDR3 spans 13 residues. Here the CDR3 DNA reads TGCAGTGCTCAAGCGGGGGACGGAGATACGCAGTATTTT. This gives the protein CSAQAGDGDTQYF.

This clonotype was seen many times. The rearrangement joins TRBV7-8 to TRBJ2-1, with TRBD2 as a possible D gene (7 bases). Trimming removed 5 bases from V and 6 bases from J, with 17 bases in between. CDR1 is SGHVS, CDR2 FQNEAQ, per germline. The CDR3 totals 15 residues. The CDR3 sequence: CASSKQGGGFNEQFF. The CDR3 DNA sequence: TGTGCCAGCAGCAAACAGGGAGGGGGTTTCAATGAGCAGTTCTTC.

In this sample, this clonotype turned up a few times. V usage is TRBV30 and J usage is TRBJ2-2; D is possibly TRBD1 or TRBD2 (5 bases each). The CDR3 extends over 15 amino acids. Deletions cut 3 bases from V and 4 bases from J, with 15 bases between. From germline, CDR1 is GTSNPN and CDR2 SVGIG (reference sequence). The CDR3 bases are TGTGCCTGGAGAGCCGGGACCGCGAGCACCGGGGAGCTGTTTTTT. This translates into CAWRAGTASTGELFF.

V usage is TRBV20-1 and J usage is TRBJ1-3; perhaps TRBD1 as D (5 bases). Germline lookup yields CDR1 DFQATT and CDR2 SNEGSKA (reference sequence). The CDR3 has 13 amino acids. V gave up 5 bases and J gave up 5 bases, with 13 bases separating them. CDR3 coding DNA: TGCAGTGCTGAACCGGGACGGAGAAACACCATATATTTT. As protein: CSAEPGRRNTIYF.

This clonotype was counted many times. This chain links TRBV20-1 with TRBJ2-3; the D gene is possibly TRBD1 (5 bases). Germline CDR1 is DFQATT and CDR2 is SNEGSKA (reference sequence). This CDR3 has 15 amino acids. V lost 0 bases and J 5 bases, leaving 15 bases between the germline ends. CDR3: CSARDRTAGKDTQYF. The CDR3 coding sequence is TGCAGTGCTAGAGATAGAACCGCAGGGAAAGATACGCAGTATTTT.

V usage is TRBV29-1 and J usage is TRBJ2-3; D assignment may be TRBD1 or TRBD2 (6 bases each). There are 15 residues in the CDR3. Germline V gene lookup returns CDR1 SQVTM and CDR2 ANQGSEA. V lost 4 bases and J 0 bases, leaving 14 bases between the germline ends. The CDR3 DNA is TGCAGCGTTGTAGGGGGGCGAGCTAGCACAGATACGCAGTATTTT. Translating gives CSVVGGRASTDTQYF.

There are a few counts of this clonotype. The V call is TRBV12-3 or TRBV12-4, the J call TRBJ1-2, with TRBD1 matching over 7 bases. V trimming: 3 bases; J trimming: 6 bases; junction bases outside the gene matches: 4. This CDR3 has 13 amino acids. The CDR3 region has the DNA TGTGCCAGCAGTTTTGTCAGGGGGGATGGCTACACCTTC. It yields the protein CASSFVRGDGYTF.

The chain uses TRBV11-2 and TRBJ2-1, with TRBD2 matching over 9 bases. The V gene end was trimmed by 5 bases and the J gene end by 5 bases; junction bases not matched to a gene: 10. This CDR3 contains 16 residues. The germline gives CDR1 SGHAT, CDR2 FQNNGV. The DNA of the CDR3 is TGTGCCAGCAGCCCTCGTGCTCGCGGGGGGGACAATGAGCAGTTCTTC. This translates into CASSPRARGGDNEQFF.

This clonotype was detected ten times or more. The J gene is TRBJ1-6, the V gene TRBV2; D gene ambiguous. The CDR3 is 11 amino acids. V lost 6 bases and J 10 bases, leaving 7 bases between the germline ends. Germline CDR1 and CDR2: SNHLY and FYNNEI. CDR3: CASSIRSPLHF. In DNA, the CDR3 is TGTGCCAGCAGCATCCGCTCACCCCTCCACTTT.

The chain combines TRBV4-2 with TRBJ2-3; TRBD2 matches 15 bases. V shed 4 bases, J shed 0 bases, and the junction held 5 bases outside the gene matches. CDR1 is LGHNA, CDR2 YNFKEQ, per germline. CDR3 length: 18 residues. Here the CDR3 reads CASSLGTSGGSSTDTQYF. In nucleotides, the CDR3 is TGTGCCAGCAGCCTCGGGACTAGCGGGGGGTCTAGCACAGATACGCAGTATTTT.

CDR3 in amino acids: CSARAGEQPQHF. For the CDR3, the DNA is TGCAGTGCTAGAGCGGGAGAACAGCCCCAGCATTTT. The chain links TRBV20-1 to TRBJ1-5, with D unresolved. Germline values: CDR1 DFQATT, CDR2 SNEGSKA (reference sequence). V was pared by 1 base and J by 7 bases, with 8 bases between. This CDR3 contains 12 residues.

This clonotype appeared a few times. The chain uses TRBV6-1 and TRBJ1-5; D may be TRBD1 (6 bases). Germline V gives CDR1 MNHNS, CDR2 SASEGT. Deletions cut 6 bases from V and 5 bases from J, with 14 bases between. The CDR3 consists of 14 residues. CDR3 nucleotide sequence: TGTGCCAGCAGCCCCGAGAGGGGGGATCAGCCCCAGCATTTT. It codes for CASSPERGDQPQHF.